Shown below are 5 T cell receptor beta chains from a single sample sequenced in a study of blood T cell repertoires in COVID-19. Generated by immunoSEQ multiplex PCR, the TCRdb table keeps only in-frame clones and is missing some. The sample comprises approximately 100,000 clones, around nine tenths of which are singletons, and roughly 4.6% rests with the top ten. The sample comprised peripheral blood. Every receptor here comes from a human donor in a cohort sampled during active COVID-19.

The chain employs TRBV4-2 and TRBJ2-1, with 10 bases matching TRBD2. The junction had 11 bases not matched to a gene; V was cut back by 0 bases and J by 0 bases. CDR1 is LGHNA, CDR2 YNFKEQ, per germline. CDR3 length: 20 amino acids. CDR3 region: CASSQDHGTSAPSSYNEQFF. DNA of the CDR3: TGTGCCAGCAGCCAAGACCACGGGACTAGCGCCCCGAGCTCCTACAATGAGCAGTTCTTC.

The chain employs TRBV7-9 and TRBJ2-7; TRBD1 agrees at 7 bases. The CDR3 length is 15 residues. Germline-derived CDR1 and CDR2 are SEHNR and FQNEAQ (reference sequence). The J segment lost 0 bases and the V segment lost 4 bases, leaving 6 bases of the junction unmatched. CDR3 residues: CASSSRDSYSYEQYF. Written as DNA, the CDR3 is TGTGCCAGCAGCTCCCGGGACAGCTACTCCTACGAGCAGTACTTC.

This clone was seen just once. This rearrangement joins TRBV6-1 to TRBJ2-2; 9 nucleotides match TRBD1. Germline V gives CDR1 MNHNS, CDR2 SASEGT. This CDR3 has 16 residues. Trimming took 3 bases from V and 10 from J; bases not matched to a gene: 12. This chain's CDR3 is CASSESTGTGSKELFF. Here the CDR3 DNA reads TGTGCCAGCAGTGAGTCGACCGGGACAGGGTCAAAGGAGCTGTTTTTT.

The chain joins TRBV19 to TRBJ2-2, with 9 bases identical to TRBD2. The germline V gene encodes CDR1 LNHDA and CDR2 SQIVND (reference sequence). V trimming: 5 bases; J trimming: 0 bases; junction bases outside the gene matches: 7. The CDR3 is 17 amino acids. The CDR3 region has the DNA TGTGCCAGTAGTGACCCCCCTAGCGGGGCGAACACCGGGGAGCTGTTTTTT. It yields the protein CASSDPPSGANTGELFF.

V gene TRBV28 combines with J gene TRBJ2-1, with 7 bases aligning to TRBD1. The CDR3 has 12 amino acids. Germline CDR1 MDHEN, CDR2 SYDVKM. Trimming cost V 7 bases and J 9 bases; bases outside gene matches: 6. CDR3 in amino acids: CASNQGEGEQFF. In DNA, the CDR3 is TGTGCCAGCAACCAGGGGGAAGGTGAGCAGTTCTTC. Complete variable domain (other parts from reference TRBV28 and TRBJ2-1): DVKVTQSSRYLVKRTGEKVFLECVQDMDHENMFWYRQDPGLGLRLIYFSYDVKMKEKGDIPEGYSVSREKKERFSLILESASTNQTSMYLCASNQGEGEQFFGPGTRLTVL.